The 13 T cell receptor beta chains reported below all come from one sample, sequenced in a study of shared clonotypes between healthy human individuals. TCRdb's table, derived via immunoSEQ multiplex PCR, lists solely in-frame clones and lacks some. The sample yields about 2 million clones, about 94% seen once. In the naive CD8 group, cells lacked CD45RO and were positively selected for CCR7, so terminally differentiated effector memory CD45RA+ cells were left out. The sequencing sample was made of naive CD8+ T cells sorted from blood. All receptors derive from a man aged 18 to 29 in good health.

This rearrangement joins TRBV5-1 to TRBJ1-2; D may be TRBD1 (5 bases). The CDR3 runs 15 residues. Germline CDR1 and CDR2: SGHRS and YFSETQ. Trimming removed 0 bases from V and 0 bases from J, with 9 bases in between. DNA of the CDR3: TGCGCCAGCAGCTTGGCCGGGGCTACTAACTATGGCTACACCTTC. Its protein is CASSLAGATNYGYTF.

V is TRBV19 and J is TRBJ1-1, with a weak D call TRBD1 (5 bases). Germline V CDR1 and CDR2: LNHDA, SQIVND (reference sequence). V was clipped by 5 bases and J by 7 bases, with 11 bases between them. The CDR3 is made up of 12 amino acids. CDR3 in DNA: TGTGCCAGTAGTCGGGGGGAGCTTGAAGCTTTCTTT. Amino acid sequence: CASSRGELEAFF. The whole variable domain, filled in from reference TRBV19 and TRBJ1-1, reads DGGITQSPKYLFRKEGQNVTLSCEQNLNHDAMYWYRQDPGQGLRLIYYSQIVNDFQKGDIAEGYSVSREKKESFPLTVTSAQKNPTAFYLCASSRGELEAFFGQGTRLTVV.

J is TRBJ2-2 and V is TRBV6-5, with unresolved D. CDR3 length: 13 residues. V lost 5 bases and J 1 base, leaving 5 bases between the germline ends. The germline CDR1 and CDR2 sequences are MNHEY and SVGAGI. The CDR3 nucleotides read TGTGCCAGCAGTATTCGGAACACCGGGGAGCTGTTTTTT. It encodes CASSIRNTGELFF.

The gene calls are TRBV6-1 and TRBJ2-7; TRBD1 might be the D (6 bases). Germline V gene lookup returns CDR1 MNHNS and CDR2 SASEGT. The V gene lost 2 bases and the J gene lost 2 bases, with 13 bases spanning the gap. The CDR3 runs to 15 residues. Here the CDR3 reads CASSETGNPTYEQYF. As DNA, the CDR3 is TGTGCCAGCAGTGAAACAGGGAACCCTACCTACGAGCAGTACTTC.

The chain is built from TRBV5-6 and TRBJ1-2; weak D call: TRBD1 (5 bases). The CDR3 runs 13 residues. Germline V gives CDR1 SGHDT, CDR2 YYEEEE. Trimming left V 4 bases short and J 4 bases short, with 11 bases between. CDR3 sequence (DNA): TGTGCCAGCAGCGCAGGGACGTCCTATGGCTACACCTTC. This codes for CASSAGTSYGYTF.

The rearrangement uses TRBV30 and TRBJ2-7; D might be TRBD2 (6 bases). This CDR3 region has 12 residues. Germline V lookup: CDR1 GTSNPN, CDR2 SVGIG (reference sequence). Trimming took off 2 bases at V and 3 bases at J, with 8 bases between the two ends. CDR3 nucleotide sequence: TGTGCCTGGAGTTCTAGCGTCTACGAGCAGTACTTC. Residues: CAWSSSVYEQYF.

The rearrangement links TRBV6-5 to TRBJ2-7; D tentatively reads TRBD1 or TRBD2 (5 bases each). The CDR3 contains 13 residues. In germline, CDR1 is MNHEY, CDR2 SVGAGI. V lost 5 bases and J 4 bases, leaving 12 bases between the germline ends. The CDR3 sequence: CASSVGASYEQYF. The DNA for the CDR3 is TGTGCCAGCAGTGTCGGGGCTTCATACGAGCAGTACTTC.

The chain joins TRBV21-1 to TRBJ2-7; the table's TRBD1 call for D was not verified on the DNA. TRBV21-1 is noted as a pseudogene. The CDR3 runs 13 residues. CDR3 bases: TGTGCCAGCAGCCCAAAGACAGGAGTGCGGCAGTACTTC. Translation: CASSPKTGVRQYF.

V usage is TRBV25-1 and J usage is TRBJ2-5, with 8 nucleotides matching TRBD1. V lost 1 base and J lost 5; bases outside the gene matches: 12. Germline assignment: CDR1 MGHDK and CDR2 SYGVNS. The CDR3 is 17 amino acids. Here the CDR3 DNA reads TGTGCCAGCAGTGAATGGGACAGGCCTACTGGGGGGGAGACCCAGTACTTC. This sequence encodes CASSEWDRPTGGETQYF.

The chain recombines TRBV11-2 with TRBJ1-4; no clear D gene. Germline V gene sequence: CDR1 SGHAT, CDR2 FQNNGV. CDR3 length equals 13 residues. V dropped 3 bases and J dropped 4 bases, with 6 bases sitting between them. As DNA, the CDR3 is TGTGCCAGCAGCTTGGTGGGTAATGAAAAACTGTTTTTT. It specifies CASSLVGNEKLFF.

The CDR3 DNA follows: TGTGCCAGCAGCTTTATGGGAGGGCAACTGAGCTCCTACAATGAGCAGTTCTTC. This translates into CASSFMGGQLSSYNEQFF. The chain has TRBV5-4 and TRBJ2-1, with 7 bases aligning to TRBD2. J was trimmed by 0 bases and V by 2 bases; bases with no gene match: 11. This CDR3 is built from 18 residues. Per germline, CDR1 SGHNT and CDR2 YYREEE (reference sequence).

The chain links TRBV7-9 to TRBJ2-1; D may be TRBD1 (6 bases). The germline V and J ends were trimmed by 8 bases and 2 bases, with 13 bases remaining between them. Germline CDR1 and CDR2: SEHNR and FQNEAQ (reference sequence). CDR3 length equals 14 residues. The CDR3 DNA reads as TGTGCCAGCTTGAAAAAGGGGGCCTACAATGAGCAGTTCTTC. This encodes CASLKKGAYNEQFF. Looking up the rest from reference TRBV7-9 and TRBJ2-1 gives the full variable domain: DTGVSQNPRHKITKRGQNVTFRCDPISEHNRLYWYRQTLGQGPEFLTYFQNEAQLEKSRLLSDRFSAERPKGSFSTLEIQRTEQGDSAMYLCASLKKGAYNEQFFGPGTRLTVL.

The chain joins TRBV19 to TRBJ2-7, with 7 bases aligning to TRBD1. The CDR3 consists of 15 residues. From germline, CDR1 is LNHDA and CDR2 SQIVND (reference sequence). Losses at the gene ends were 2 bases for V and 3 bases for J; bases not matched to a gene: 7. The CDR3 reads CASSIFAGGNYEQYF. CDR3 nucleotides: TGTGCCAGTAGTATATTTGCAGGGGGTAACTACGAGCAGTACTTC. Supplemented by reference TRBV19 and TRBJ2-7, the full variable domain reads DGGITQSPKYLFRKEGQNVTLSCEQNLNHDAMYWYRQDPGQGLRLIYYSQIVNDFQKGDIAEGYSVSREKKESFPLTVTSAQKNPTAFYLCASSIFAGGNYEQYFGPGTRLTVT.